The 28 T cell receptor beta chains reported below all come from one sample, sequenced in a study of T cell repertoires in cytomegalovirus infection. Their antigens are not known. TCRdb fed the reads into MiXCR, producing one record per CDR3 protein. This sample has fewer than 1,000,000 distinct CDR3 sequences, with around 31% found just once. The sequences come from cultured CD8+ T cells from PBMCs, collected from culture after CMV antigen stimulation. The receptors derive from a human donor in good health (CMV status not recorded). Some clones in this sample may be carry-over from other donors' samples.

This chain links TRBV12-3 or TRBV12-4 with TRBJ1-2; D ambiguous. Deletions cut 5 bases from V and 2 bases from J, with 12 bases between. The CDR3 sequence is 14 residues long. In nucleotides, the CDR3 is TGTGCCAGCAGTCGAGAGGGATCGAACTATGGCTACACCTTC. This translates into CASSREGSNYGYTF.

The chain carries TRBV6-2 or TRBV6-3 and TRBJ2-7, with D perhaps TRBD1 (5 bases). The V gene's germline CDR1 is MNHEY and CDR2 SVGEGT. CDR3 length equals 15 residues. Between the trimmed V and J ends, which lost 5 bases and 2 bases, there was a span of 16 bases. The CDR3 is CASSPVLGPPYEQYV. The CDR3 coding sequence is TGTGCCAGCAGTCCTGTATTGGGGCCCCCCTACGAGCAGTACGTC.

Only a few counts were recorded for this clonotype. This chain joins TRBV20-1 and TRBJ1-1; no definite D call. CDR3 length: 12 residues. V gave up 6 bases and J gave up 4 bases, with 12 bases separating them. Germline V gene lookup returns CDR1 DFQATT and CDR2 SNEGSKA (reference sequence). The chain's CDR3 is CSALVRVTEAFF. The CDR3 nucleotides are TGCAGTGCCCTCGTTAGGGTCACTGAAGCTTTCTTT.

In DNA form, the CDR3 reads TGTGCCAGTAGTATTGATGGGGCTCGCACAGATACGCAGTATTTT. Translating it yields CASSIDGARTDTQYF. The rearrangement uses TRBV19 and TRBJ2-3; D possibly corresponds to TRBD1 (5 bases). This CDR3 is built from 15 residues. Germline V lookup: CDR1 LNHDA, CDR2 SQIVND (reference sequence). V was pared by 3 bases and J by 1 base, with 11 bases between.

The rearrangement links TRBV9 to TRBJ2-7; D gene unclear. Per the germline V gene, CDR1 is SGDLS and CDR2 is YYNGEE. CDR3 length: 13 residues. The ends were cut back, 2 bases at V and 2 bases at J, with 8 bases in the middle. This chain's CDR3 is CASSVSSAYEQYF. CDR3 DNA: TGTGCCAGCAGCGTGAGCTCTGCCTACGAGCAGTACTTC.

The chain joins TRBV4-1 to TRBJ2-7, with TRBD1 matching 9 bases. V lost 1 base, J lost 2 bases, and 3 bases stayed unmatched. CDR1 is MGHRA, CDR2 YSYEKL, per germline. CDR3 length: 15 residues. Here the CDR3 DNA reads TGCGCCAGCAGCCAAGGGACAGGGGCTGCCTACGAGCAGTACTTC. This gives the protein CASSQGTGAAYEQYF.

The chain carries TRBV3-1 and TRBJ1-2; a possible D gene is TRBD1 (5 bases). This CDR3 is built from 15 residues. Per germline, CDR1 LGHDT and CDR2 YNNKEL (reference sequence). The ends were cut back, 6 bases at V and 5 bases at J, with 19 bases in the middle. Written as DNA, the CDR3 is TGTGCCAGCAGAGACGACAGCGACTGGAGGTATGGCTACACCTTC. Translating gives CASRDDSDWRYGYTF.

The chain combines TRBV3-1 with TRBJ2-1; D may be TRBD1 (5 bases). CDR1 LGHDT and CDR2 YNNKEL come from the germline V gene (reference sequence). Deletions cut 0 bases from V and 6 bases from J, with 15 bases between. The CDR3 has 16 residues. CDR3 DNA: TGTGCCAGCAGCCAAGATACGACCCCTGGGGCCAATGAGCAGTTCTTC. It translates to CASSQDTTPGANEQFF.

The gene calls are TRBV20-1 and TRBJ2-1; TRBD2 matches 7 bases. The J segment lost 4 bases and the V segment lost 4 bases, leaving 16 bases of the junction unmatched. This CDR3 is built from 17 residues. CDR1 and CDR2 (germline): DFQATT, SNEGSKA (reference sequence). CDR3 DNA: TGCAGTGCTAATTATAATACCGGGACTAAAAATTACAATGAGCAGTTCTTC. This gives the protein CSANYNTGTKNYNEQFF.

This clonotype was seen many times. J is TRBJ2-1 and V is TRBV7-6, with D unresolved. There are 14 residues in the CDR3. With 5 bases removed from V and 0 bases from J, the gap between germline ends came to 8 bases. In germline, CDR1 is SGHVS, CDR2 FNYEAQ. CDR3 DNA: TGTGCCAGCAGCAGGACCATCTCCTACAATGAGCAGTTCTTC. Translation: CASSRTISYNEQFF.

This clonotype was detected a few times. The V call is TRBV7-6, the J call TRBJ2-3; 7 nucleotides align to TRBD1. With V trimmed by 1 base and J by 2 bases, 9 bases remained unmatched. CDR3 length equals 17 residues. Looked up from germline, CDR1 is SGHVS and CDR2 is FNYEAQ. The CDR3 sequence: CASSLGPGTALTDTQYF. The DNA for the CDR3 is TGTGCCAGCAGCTTAGGACCCGGGACAGCCCTCACAGATACGCAGTATTTT.

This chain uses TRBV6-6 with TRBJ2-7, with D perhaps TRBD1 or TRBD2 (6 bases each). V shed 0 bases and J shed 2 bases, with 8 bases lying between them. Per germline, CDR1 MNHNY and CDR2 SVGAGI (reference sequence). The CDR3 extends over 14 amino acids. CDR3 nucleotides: TGTGCCAGCAGTTACTCGAGGGGGGCCTACGAGCAGTACGTC. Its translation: CASSYSRGAYEQYV.

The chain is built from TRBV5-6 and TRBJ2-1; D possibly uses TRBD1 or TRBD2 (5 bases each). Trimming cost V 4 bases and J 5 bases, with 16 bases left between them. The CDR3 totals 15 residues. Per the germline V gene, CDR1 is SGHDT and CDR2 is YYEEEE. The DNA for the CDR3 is TGTGCCAGCAGCGCGATACAGGTAGCGAACAATGAGCAGTTCTTC. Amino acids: CASSAIQVANNEQFF. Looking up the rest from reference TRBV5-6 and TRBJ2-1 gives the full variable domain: DAGVTQSPTHLIKTRGQQVTLRCSPKSGHDTVSWYQQALGQGPQFIFQYYEEEERQRGNFPDRFSGHQFPNYSSELNVNALLLGDSALYLCASSAIQVANNEQFFGPGTRLTVL.

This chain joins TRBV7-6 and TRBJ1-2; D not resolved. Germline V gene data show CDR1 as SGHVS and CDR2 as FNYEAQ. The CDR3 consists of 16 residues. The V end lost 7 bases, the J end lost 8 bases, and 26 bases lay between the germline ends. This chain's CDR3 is CASTSAGPALAFGYTF. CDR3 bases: TGTGCCAGCACCTCGGCGGGTCCTGCCCTAGCGTTCGGCTACACCTTC. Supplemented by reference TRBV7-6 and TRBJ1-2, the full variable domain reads GAGVSQSPRYKVTKRGQDVALRCDPISGHVSLYWYRQALGQGPEFLTYFNYEAQQDKSGLPNDRFSAERPEGSISTLTIQRTEQRDSAMYRCASTSAGPALAFGYTFGSGTRLTVV.

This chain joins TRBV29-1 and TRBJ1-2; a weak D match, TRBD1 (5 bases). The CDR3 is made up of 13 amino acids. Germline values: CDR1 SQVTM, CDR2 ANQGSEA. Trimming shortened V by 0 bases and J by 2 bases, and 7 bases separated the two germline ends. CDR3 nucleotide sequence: TGCAGCGTTGAAGACAGGGTAAACTATGGCTACACCTTC. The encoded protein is CSVEDRVNYGYTF.

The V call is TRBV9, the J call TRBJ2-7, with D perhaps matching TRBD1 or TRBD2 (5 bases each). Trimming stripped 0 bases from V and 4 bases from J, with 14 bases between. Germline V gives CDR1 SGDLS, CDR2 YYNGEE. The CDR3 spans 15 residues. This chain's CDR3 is CASSVGDGEGYEQYF. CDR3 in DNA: TGTGCCAGCAGCGTAGGGGACGGGGAAGGATACGAGCAGTACTTC.

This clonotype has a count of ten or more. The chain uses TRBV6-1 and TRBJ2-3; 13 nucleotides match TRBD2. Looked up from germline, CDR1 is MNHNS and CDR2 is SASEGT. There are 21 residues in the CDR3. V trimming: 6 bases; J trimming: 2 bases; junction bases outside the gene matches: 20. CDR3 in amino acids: CASSYSTSGGAWVNNTDTQYF. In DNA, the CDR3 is TGTGCCAGCAGCTATAGTACTAGCGGGGGGGCCTGGGTTAATAACACAGATACGCAGTATTTT.

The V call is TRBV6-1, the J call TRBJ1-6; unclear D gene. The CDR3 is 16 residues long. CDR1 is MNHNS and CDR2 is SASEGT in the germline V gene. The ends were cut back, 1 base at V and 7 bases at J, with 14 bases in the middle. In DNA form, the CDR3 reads TGTGCCAGCAGTGAAGGGCCCTCCTTCGGGAATTCACCCCTCCACTTT. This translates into CASSEGPSFGNSPLHF.

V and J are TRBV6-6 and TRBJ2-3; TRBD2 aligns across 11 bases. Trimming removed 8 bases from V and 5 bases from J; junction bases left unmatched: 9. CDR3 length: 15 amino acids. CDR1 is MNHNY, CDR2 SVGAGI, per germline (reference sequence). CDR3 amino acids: CASEGTSGLGDTQYF. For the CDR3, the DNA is TGTGCCAGCGAAGGGACTAGCGGTTTGGGAGATACGCAGTATTTT.

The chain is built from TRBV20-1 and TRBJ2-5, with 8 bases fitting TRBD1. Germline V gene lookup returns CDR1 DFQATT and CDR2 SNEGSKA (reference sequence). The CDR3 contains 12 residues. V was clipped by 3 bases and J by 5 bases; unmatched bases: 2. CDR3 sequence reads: CSARDRAETQYF. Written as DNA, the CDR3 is TGCAGTGCTAGGGACAGGGCGGAGACCCAGTACTTC.

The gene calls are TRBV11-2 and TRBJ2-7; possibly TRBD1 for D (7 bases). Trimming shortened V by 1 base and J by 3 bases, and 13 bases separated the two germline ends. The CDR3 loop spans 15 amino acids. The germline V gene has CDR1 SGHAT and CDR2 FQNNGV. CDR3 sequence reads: CASSLGRGPLYEQYF. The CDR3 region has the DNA TGTGCCAGCAGCTTAGGGAGGGGGCCCCTCTACGAGCAGTACTTC.

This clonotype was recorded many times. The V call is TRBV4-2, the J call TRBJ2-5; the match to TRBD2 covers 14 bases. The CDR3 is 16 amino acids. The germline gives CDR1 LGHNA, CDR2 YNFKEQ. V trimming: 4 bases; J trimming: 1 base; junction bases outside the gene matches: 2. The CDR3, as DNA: TGTGCCAGCAGCCTGGGACTAGCGGGGGCCCAAGAGACCCAGTACTTC. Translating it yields CASSLGLAGAQETQYF.

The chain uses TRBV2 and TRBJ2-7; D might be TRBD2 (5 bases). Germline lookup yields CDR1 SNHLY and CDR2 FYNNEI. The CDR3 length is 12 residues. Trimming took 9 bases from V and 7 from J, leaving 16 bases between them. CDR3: CARGGSEGEQYF. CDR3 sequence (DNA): TGTGCCAGGGGTGGCTCTGAGGGAGAGCAGTACTTC. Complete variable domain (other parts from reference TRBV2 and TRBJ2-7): EPEVTQTPSHQVTQMGQEVILRCVPISNHLYFYWYRQILGQKVEFLVSFYNNEISEKSEIFDDQFSVERPDGSNFTLKIRSTKLEDSAMYFCARGGSEGEQYFGPGTRLTVT.

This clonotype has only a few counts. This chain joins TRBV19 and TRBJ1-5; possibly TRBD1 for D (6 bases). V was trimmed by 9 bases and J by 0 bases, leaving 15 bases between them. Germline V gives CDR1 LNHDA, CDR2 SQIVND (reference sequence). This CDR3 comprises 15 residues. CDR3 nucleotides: TGTGCCAGCAAGAGACAGGCCTATAGCAATCAGCCCCAGCATTTT. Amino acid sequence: CASKRQAYSNQPQHF. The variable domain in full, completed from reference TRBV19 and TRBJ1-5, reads DGGITQSPKYLFRKEGQNVTLSCEQNLNHDAMYWYRQDPGQGLRLIYYSQIVNDFQKGDIAEGYSVSREKKESFPLTVTSAQKNPTAFYLCASKRQAYSNQPQHFGDGTRLSIL.

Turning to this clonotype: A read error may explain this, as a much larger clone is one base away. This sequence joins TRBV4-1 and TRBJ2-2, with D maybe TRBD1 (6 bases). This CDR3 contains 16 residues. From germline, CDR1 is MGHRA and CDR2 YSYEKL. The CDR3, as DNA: TGCGTCAGCAGCCAAAAGGGACATCCAAACACCGGGGAGCTGTTTTTT. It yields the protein CVSSQKGHPNTGELFF.

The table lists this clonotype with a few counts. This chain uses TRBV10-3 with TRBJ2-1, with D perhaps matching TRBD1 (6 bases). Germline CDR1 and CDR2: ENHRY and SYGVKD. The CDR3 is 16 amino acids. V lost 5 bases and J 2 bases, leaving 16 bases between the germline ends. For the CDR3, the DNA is TGTGCCATCAGTTCCGAGGGGACATCTACCTACAATGAGCAGTTCTTC. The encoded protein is CAISSEGTSTYNEQFF.

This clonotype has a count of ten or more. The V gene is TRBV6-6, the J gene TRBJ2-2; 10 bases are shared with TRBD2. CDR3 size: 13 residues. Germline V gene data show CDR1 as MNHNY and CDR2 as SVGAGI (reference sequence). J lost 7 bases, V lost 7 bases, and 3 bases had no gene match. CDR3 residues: CASKGTSVGELFF. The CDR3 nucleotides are TGTGCCAGCAAGGGGACTAGCGTCGGGGAGCTGTTTTTT.

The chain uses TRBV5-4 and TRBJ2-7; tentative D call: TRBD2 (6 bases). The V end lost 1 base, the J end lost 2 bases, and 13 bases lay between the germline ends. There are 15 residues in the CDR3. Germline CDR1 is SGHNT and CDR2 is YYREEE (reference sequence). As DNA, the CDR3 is TGTGCCAGCAGCTTGTCGGGGACTCCTACCTACGAGCAGTACTTC. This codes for CASSLSGTPTYEQYF.